A selection of T cell receptor beta chains follows, all from one sample in a study of regulatory T cells in long-lasting Graves disease. MiXCR, run by TCRdb on the multiplex PCR reads, gives a single entry per CDR3 protein. The sample records about 540,000 distinct CDR3 sequences, around an eighth being singletons. This sample also belongs to another study, concerning T cells in Graves' hyperthyroidism and ophthalmopathy.

The material was peripheral blood mononuclear cells (PBMCs), obtained at new diagnosis, from a patient treated with antithyroid drugs. These receptors all stem from a young man with Graves disease. CDR3s include the opening cysteine and the closing phenylalanine or tryptophan. Part of the rows lack a size; the others show once, few, many or a class for expanded clones.

V: TRBV11-2
size: many
J: TRBJ2-1
CDR3: CASSYRTSGRDEQFF

V: TRBV20-1
size: few
J: TRBJ2-7
CDR3: CSARAAASYEQYF

V: TRBV5-8
size: .
J: TRBJ1-2
CDR3: CASSPRDRVWGYTF

V: TRBV7-9
size: many
J: TRBJ1-1
CDR3: CASSSIREMEAFF

V: TRBV10-3
size: many
J: TRBJ2-2
CDR3: CAISDPLGRANTGELFF

V: TRBV2
size: many
J: TRBJ2-2
CDR3: CASSRTSADTGELFF

V: TRBV19
size: few
J: TRBJ2-3
CDR3: CASRARVAPDTQYF

V: TRBV18
size: many
J: TRBJ1-1
CDR3: CASSPIGAGPEAFF

V: TRBV6-5
size: few
J: TRBJ2-1
CDR3: CASSFPRDSYSNEQFF

V: TRBV12-3/TRBV12-4
size: many
J: TRBJ2-1
CDR3: CASSPSGRGSNEQFF

V: TRBV18
size: .
J: TRBJ2-7
CDR3: CASSPPGTGGYEQYF

V: TRBV5-1
size: .
J: TRBJ2-7
CDR3: CASSLTVREQYF

V: TRBV28
size: many
J: TRBJ2-7
CDR3: CASSSPWQGSSYEQYF

V: TRBV20-1
size: many
J: TRBJ2-7
CDR3: CSARGLANGYEQYF

V: TRBV5-5
size: many
J: TRBJ2-5
CDR3: CASSSPGYPSETQYF

V: TRBV19
size: many
J: TRBJ2-2
CDR3: CASSSARSLNTGELFF